This TCR beta chain was found in a study of blood T cell repertoires in COVID-19 (TCRdb year 2020). In the study overall: Collaborator samples came from the United States, Italy and Spain and covered acute and convalescent phases of COVID-19. The material from the prospective study consisted of cDNA or gDNA derived from T cells, B-cell-depleted T cells, or PBMCs. Deeply sampled blood TCRbeta repertoires from subjects exposed to, actively infected with, or recovered from COVID-19 were included in the dataset. A freely available public database, intended as a resource for researchers studying the immune response to SARS-CoV-2, is where the repertoires were released. Samples came from the ongoing ImmuneRACE study (first 160 participants) plus 1,254 subjects from 6 global collaborators. Sample metadata almost always included a de-identified subject ID, COVID-19 status, age in years and sex. Where available, HLA class I and class II types were taken from metadata supplied by the sample provider and were not determined by assay-based typing.

Collaborating institutions collected whole blood in K2EDTA tubes following their own protocols. For TCRbeta analysis, collaborators shipped samples as frozen whole blood, isolated PBMCs, or DNA extracted from either of those sample types. TCRbeta CDR3 regions were amplified from genomic DNA by means of the immunoSEQ Assay, a bias-controlled multiplex PCR. In the source study's methods: Nucleated cell counts per sample were estimated from amplification of reference gene primers within the assay. To quantify the absolute abundance of each unique TCRbeta CDR3 rearrangement, sequence reads were collapsed and filtered. Productive Simpson clonality was computed per sample as the square root of Simpson's diversity index over productive rearrangements. TCRdb holds this immuneACCESS table with in-frame rearrangements only. Some clones are missing; in checked studies, unresolved V genes explain under half, and the rest has no known cause. The DNA was the basis for D and trimming; V, J and clone size are from that table. In this sample the table shows 200,000 to 250,000 clones, 70% to 90% of which occur a single time. Of the sample, roughly 3% is held by the ten largest clones.

From the cysteine up to the phenylalanine, the CDR3 has a length of 16 residues. The DNA shown is the 48-base CDR3, in frame from base 1. Per the germline V gene, MNHNS is the CDR1 and SASEGT is the CDR2. Compared with germline, V lacks 4 bases and J lacks 2 bases; bases without a gene match: 4. Overall results and qualifications from the work: Clinical and demographic metadata were provided uncurated, with the amount varying by source and participant.

Worth noting for this clone: It lacks a known antigen. Base qualities were left out, and no much larger clone turns up one base away.

This clonotype was obtained from a man between 60 and 75 years old with acute or convalescent COVID-19. The sequenced material came from peripheral blood. The rearranged chain carries TRBV6-1 and TRBJ2-3; 12 nucleotides in the junction match TRBD2. Here the CDR3 is given as CASSGLAGALTDTQYF. The DNA reads TGTGCCAGCAGTGGACTAGCGGGGGCCCTCACAGATACGCAGTATTTT.